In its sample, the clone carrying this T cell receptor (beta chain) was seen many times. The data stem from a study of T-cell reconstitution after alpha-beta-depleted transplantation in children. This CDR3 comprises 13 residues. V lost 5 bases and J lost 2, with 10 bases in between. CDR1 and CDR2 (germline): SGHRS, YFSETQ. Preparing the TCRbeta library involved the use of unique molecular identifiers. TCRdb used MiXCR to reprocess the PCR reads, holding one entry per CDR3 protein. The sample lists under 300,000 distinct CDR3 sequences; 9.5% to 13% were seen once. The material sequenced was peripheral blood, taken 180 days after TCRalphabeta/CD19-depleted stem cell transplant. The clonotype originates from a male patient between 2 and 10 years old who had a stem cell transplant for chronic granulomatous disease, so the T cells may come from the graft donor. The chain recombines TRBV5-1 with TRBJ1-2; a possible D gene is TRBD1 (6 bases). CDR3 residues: CASSSRGNYGYTF. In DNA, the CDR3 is TGCGCCAGCAGTTCTAGGGGGAACTATGGCTACACCTTC.